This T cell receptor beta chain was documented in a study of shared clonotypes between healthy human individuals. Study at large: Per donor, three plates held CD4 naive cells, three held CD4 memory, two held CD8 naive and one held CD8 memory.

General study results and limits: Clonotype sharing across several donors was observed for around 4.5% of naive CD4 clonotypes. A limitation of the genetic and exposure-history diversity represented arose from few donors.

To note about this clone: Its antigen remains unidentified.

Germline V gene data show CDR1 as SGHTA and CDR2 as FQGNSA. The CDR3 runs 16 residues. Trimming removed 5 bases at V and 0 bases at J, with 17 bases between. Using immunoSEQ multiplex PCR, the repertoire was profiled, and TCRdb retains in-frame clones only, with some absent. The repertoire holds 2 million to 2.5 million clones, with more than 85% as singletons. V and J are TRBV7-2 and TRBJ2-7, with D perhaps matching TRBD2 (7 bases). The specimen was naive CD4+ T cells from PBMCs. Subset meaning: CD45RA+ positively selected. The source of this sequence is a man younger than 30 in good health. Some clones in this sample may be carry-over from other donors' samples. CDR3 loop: CASSPQGRETSYEQYF. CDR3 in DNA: TGTGCCAGCAGCCCCCAGGGGCGGGAGACCTCCTACGAGCAGTACTTC.